In this sample, the clone carrying this TCR beta chain turned up a few times. Antigen unknown. This entry comes from a study of cytomegalovirus exposure and HLA in healthy donors. Study conclusions and caveats: An ancestry cluster, one associated with Asian ancestry, reportedly showed fewer N-insertions than the approximately 660-donor mean in a later analysis. Relative to equally common others, HLA-associated TCR beta chains showed greater clonal expansion in a later analysis.

PCR used 60 Vbeta primers and 13 Jbeta primers. Sequenced by immunoSEQ multiplex PCR; TCRdb stores in-frame clones only, minus some. The repertoire holds over 65,000 clones, with around 79% as singletons. Germline loops: CDR1 SGDLS, CDR2 YYNGEE. The V end was cut by 0 bases, the J end by 0 bases, with 11 bases between. The CDR3 runs 16 residues. The source is a woman aged 25-40 years in good health and CMV-seropositive. This sequence joins TRBV9 and TRBJ2-3; possibly TRBD2 for D (5 bases). The sample taken for sequencing was PBMCs. CDR3 DNA: TGTGCCAGCAGCGTAGGATCGTGGGAGAGCACAGATACGCAGTATTTT. Its protein product is CASSVGSWESTDTQYF.